Listed here are 9 T cell receptor beta chains from one sample, sequenced in a study of sequential checkpoint blockade in melanoma (dated by TCRdb to between 2018 and 2021). Receptor amplification or capture employed the immunoSEQ multiplex PCR assay. As stored in TCRdb, this immuneACCESS dataset retains in-frame rearrangements with V and J assigned. A fraction of the clones does not appear; measured against another copy, unresolved V genes explain less than half of the discrepancy, and the remainder lacks a known reason. The sample profile shows 25,000 to 35,000 clones; approximately 88% of them were found once. The leading ten clones occupy 14% of the sample. The sample's treatment or condition, from its label and the paper: randomized to nivolumab then ipilimumab (arm A) or the reverse (arm B). Sequences were derived from CD8+ T cells sorted from blood (inferred from file names), sampled from a patient given nivolumab and ipilimumab in sequence. Every receptor here comes from a human donor with melanoma.

This clone is classed as medium-sized. The chain joins TRBV7-9 to TRBJ2-7, with TRBD2 as a possible D gene (5 bases). The CDR3 contains 14 residues. CDR1 is SEHNR, CDR2 FQNEAQ, per germline (reference sequence). V gave up 5 bases and J gave up 2 bases, with 13 bases separating them. CDR3 amino acids: CASSEGLAAYEQYF. The CDR3 DNA sequence: TGTGCCAGCAGCGAAGGCCTAGCAGCCTACGAGCAGTACTTC.

V usage is TRBV9 and J usage is TRBJ2-5; a weak D match, TRBD1 (5 bases). The DNA end favors TRBJ2-7, so the J call may be wrong. The germline V gene encodes CDR1 SGDLS and CDR2 YYNGEE. The CDR3 has 13 residues. CDR3 region: CASSETESYEQYF. CDR3 in DNA: TGTGCCAGCAGCGAGACAGAATCCTACGAGCAGTACTTC.

The chain has TRBV11-2 and TRBJ2-7; 8 nucleotides align to TRBD2. V shed 3 bases, J shed 3 bases, and the junction held 13 bases outside the gene matches. This CDR3 has 17 residues. From germline, CDR1 is SGHAT and CDR2 FQNNGV. The CDR3 is CASSFSPLAGKGYEQYF. DNA for the CDR3: TGTGCCAGCAGCTTCTCCCCTTTAGCGGGAAAGGGCTACGAGCAGTACTTC.

J is TRBJ2-2 and V is TRBV28; weak D call: TRBD2 (5 bases). There are 15 residues in the CDR3. Trimming left V 3 bases short and J 4 bases short, with 12 bases between. Germline V CDR1 and CDR2: MDHEN, SYDVKM. For the CDR3, the DNA is TGTGCCAGCAGTTTGAGAGGGCGTCGCACCGGGGAGCTGTTTTTT. Translation: CASSLRGRRTGELFF.

The chain links TRBV4-2 to TRBJ2-6, with D unresolved. This CDR3 region has 14 residues. Germline CDR1 is LGHNA and CDR2 is YNFKEQ. V lost 5 bases and J lost 0, with 5 bases in between. CDR3 sequence reads: CASSESSGANVLTF. CDR3 DNA: TGTGCCAGCAGCGAGAGCTCTGGGGCCAACGTCCTGACTTTC.

V gene TRBV7-9 combines with J gene TRBJ2-7, with a weak D call TRBD2 (5 bases). With 5 bases removed from V and 4 bases from J, the gap between germline ends came to 15 bases. The CDR3 is made up of 14 amino acids. Germline-derived CDR1 and CDR2 are SEHNR and FQNEAQ (reference sequence). The CDR3 region is CASSMFGVEYEQYV. In DNA, the CDR3 is TGTGCCAGCAGCATGTTCGGGGTGGAATACGAGCAGTACGTC.

This clone was recorded many times. This rearrangement joins TRBV13 to TRBJ1-1, with a tentative D call TRBD1 (6 bases). Trimming pared 5 bases from V and 1 base from J, leaving 20 bases between. In germline, CDR1 is PRHDT, CDR2 FYEKMQ (reference sequence). The CDR3 spans 17 residues. This chain's CDR3 is CASSGVRGISTNTEAFF. CDR3 DNA: TGTGCCAGCAGCGGAGTCAGGGGCATCTCAACGAACACTGAAGCTTTCTTT.

The chain employs TRBV10-3 and TRBJ2-7; 9 bases align to TRBD1. Unmatched junction bases numbered 8, after V lost 2 bases and J lost 6 bases. The germline CDR1 and CDR2 sequences are ENHRY and SYGVKD. The CDR3 extends over 15 amino acids. The CDR3: CAISEPGQGTGEQYV. The CDR3 nucleotides read TGTGCCATCAGTGAGCCGGGACAGGGAACGGGCGAGCAGTACGTC.

This chain uses TRBV7-6 with TRBJ2-2; a weak D match, TRBD2 (5 bases). This CDR3 is 17 amino acids long. In germline, CDR1 is SGHVS, CDR2 FNYEAQ. The V and J ends lost 7 bases and 0 bases respectively, with 18 bases between them. The CDR3 sequence is CASTPRAEGANTGELFF. The CDR3 region has the DNA TGTGCCAGCACCCCGCGGGCAGAGGGAGCGAACACCGGGGAGCTGTTTTTT. Combining the CDR3 with reference TRBV7-6 and TRBJ2-2 gives the whole variable domain GAGVSQSPRYKVTKRGQDVALRCDPISGHVSLYWYRQALGQGPEFLTYFNYEAQQDKSGLPNDRFSAERPEGSISTLTIQRTEQRDSAMYRCASTPRAEGANTGELFFGEGSRLTVL.